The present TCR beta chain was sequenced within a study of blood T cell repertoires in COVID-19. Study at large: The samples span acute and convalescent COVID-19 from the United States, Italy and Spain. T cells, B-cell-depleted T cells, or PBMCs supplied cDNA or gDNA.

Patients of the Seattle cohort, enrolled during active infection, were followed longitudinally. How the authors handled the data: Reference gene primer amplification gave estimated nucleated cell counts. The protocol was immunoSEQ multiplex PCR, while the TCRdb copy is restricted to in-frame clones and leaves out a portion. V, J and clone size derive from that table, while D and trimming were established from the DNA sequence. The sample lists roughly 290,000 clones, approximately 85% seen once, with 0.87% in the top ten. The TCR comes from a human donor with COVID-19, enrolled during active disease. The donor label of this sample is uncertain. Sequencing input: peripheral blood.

CDR3 in amino acids: CASSIGLAMDEQFF. CDR3 DNA sequence: TGTGCCAGTAGTATAGGACTAGCGATGGATGAGCAGTTCTTC. The chain is built from TRBV19 and TRBJ2-1; 8 positions agree with TRBD2. Trimming removed 1 base from V and 8 bases from J; junction bases left unmatched: 4. The CDR3 has 14 amino acids. Germline CDR1 LNHDA, CDR2 SQIVND (reference sequence).